The TCR beta chain described here comes from a study of early T cells in non-severe SARS-CoV-2 infection. As for the study in general: With bulk RNA from unsorted whole blood as input, sequencing yielded unpaired chains.

Study findings and constraints: Anti-spike CD8 responses were favored in VDJdb matching, and private and CD4 specificities were missed.

Individual cDNA molecules carried attached unique molecular identifiers. One entry per CDR3 protein, called by TCRdb with MiXCR from the 5' RACE reads. This table has approximately 99,000 distinct CDR3 sequences, 12% appearing once. CDR3 size: 12 residues. Trimming shortened V by 2 bases and J by 4 bases, and 6 bases separated the two germline ends. This clonotype was seen at least ten times. Its antigen is undetermined. The sequencing input was whole blood. The source is an adult who was a healthcare worker with PCR-confirmed SARS-CoV-2 infection or an uninfected control (not recorded which). The chain employs TRBV12-3 or TRBV12-4 and TRBJ2-7; a weak D match, TRBD1 (6 bases). The CDR3 here is CASSLQGYEQYF. In DNA form, the CDR3 reads TGTGCCAGCAGTTTACAGGGGTACGAGCAGTACTTC.